The source of this T cell receptor (beta chain) is a study of read filtering for tumor transcriptome and immune sequencing. Study information: The cohort had about 16 men and under 15 women aged roughly 40 to 80, mean about 70 years. RNA-seq yielded only roughly 75 to 1,300 TCR reads, IR-seq about 4 to 11 million.

Study-level findings and limits: IR-seq and RNA-seq agreed better without single-read clonotypes.

A note on this clonotype: Its antigen is as yet unknown. Being one base from a much bigger clone, this may be a read error. This CDR3 fails to terminate in the conserved phenylalanine or tryptophan, so it likely reflects a read error.

Trimming pared 6 bases from V and 7 bases from J, leaving 15 bases between. This CDR3 comprises 13 residues. Molecular barcoded adaptors covering alpha/delta and beta/gamma chains were used on about 390 ng RNA. TCRdb reanalysed the reads using MiXCR and keeps one entry per CDR3 protein. This table has 100,000 to 150,000 distinct CDR3 sequences, 13% appearing once. This sequence joins TRBV12-3 or TRBV12-4 and TRBJ1-2; D call uncertain. Sequencing used a population of CD138-negative cells sorted from bone marrow. The TCR originated in a donor aged 40 or older with multiple myeloma. This CDR3 reads CASSPPEGAGYTL. The CDR3 coding sequence is TGTGCCAGCAGCCCCCCAGAGGGCGCTGGCTACACCTTA.